One sample yielded the 13 T cell receptor beta chains listed below, sequenced in a study of vaccination effects on CD4 cells after COVID-19. Sequenced by immunoSEQ multiplex PCR; TCRdb stores in-frame clones only, minus some. Of almost 70,000 clones in the sample, 74% were seen once. These receptors lack a known antigen. Under the ViraFEST assay, PBMC were stimulated with viral peptide pools so that antigen-specific CD4+ T cells expanded. Sequencing was performed afterwards. After around 10 days in culture, the CD4+ T cells were isolated. Participants each got two BNT162b2 or mRNA-1273 vaccine doses. Specimen: CD4+ T cells from PBMCs cultured with HCoV-229E spike peptides, collected after COVID-19 vaccination. Receptor source: a human donor who received a COVID-19 vaccine.

This rearrangement joins TRBV5-6 to TRBJ1-6; D gene uncertain. The ends were cut back, 4 bases at V and 9 bases at J, with 14 bases in the middle. Germline V gives CDR1 SGHDT, CDR2 YYEEEE. This CDR3 is 14 amino acids long. The CDR3 DNA sequence: TGTGCCAGCAGCCCCGCTACCGTACGTTCACCCCTCCACTTT. Translated: CASSPATVRSPLHF.

The chain employs TRBV2 and TRBJ1-3; 7 bases align to TRBD1. Germline V gene data show CDR1 as SNHLY and CDR2 as FYNNEI. Germline trimming cut 6 bases from V and 0 bases from J; bases unmatched to any gene: 2. The CDR3 length is 14 residues. The CDR3 region has the DNA TGTGCCAGCAGGAACAGGGGCTCTGGAAACACCATATATTTT. This sequence encodes CASRNRGSGNTIYF.

This chain joins TRBV2 and TRBJ2-2; weak D call: TRBD1 (6 bases). CDR1 and CDR2 (germline): SNHLY, FYNNEI. CDR3 length: 14 amino acids. Deletions cut 6 bases from V and 4 bases from J, with 12 bases between. This chain's CDR3 is CASRSQGPTGELFF. For the CDR3, the DNA is TGTGCCAGCAGATCACAGGGCCCCACCGGGGAGCTGTTTTTT.

This chain uses TRBV10-3 with TRBJ1-5; weak D call: TRBD1 (5 bases). V dropped 4 bases and J dropped 1 base, with 8 bases sitting between them. Germline V lookup: CDR1 ENHRY, CDR2 SYGVKD. CDR3 size: 14 residues. The CDR3 DNA follows: TGTGCCATCAGTGGCGGGGCGAGCAATCAGCCCCAGCATTTT. Translation gives CAISGGASNQPQHF.

The genes are TRBV29-1 and TRBJ2-4; D is ambiguous. Trimming cost V 3 bases and J 2 bases, with 11 bases left between them. Germline CDR1 reads SQVTM; CDR2 reads ANQGSEA. The CDR3 runs to 14 residues. In nucleotides, the CDR3 is TGCAGCGTTGAGGCCCCGCTCCCCAAAAACATTCAGTACTTC. It is translated as CSVEAPLPKNIQYF. Full variable domain (missing parts from reference TRBV29-1 and TRBJ2-4): SAVISQKPSRDICQRGTSLTIQCQVDSQVTMMFWYRQQPGQSLTLIATANQGSEATYESGFVIDKFPISRPNLTFSTLTVSNMSPEDSSIYLCSVEAPLPKNIQYFGAGTRLSVL.

The chain recombines TRBV2 with TRBJ2-7; no reliable D call. The CDR3 length is 10 residues. From germline, CDR1 is SNHLY and CDR2 FYNNEI. The V and J ends lost 2 bases and 4 bases respectively, with 0 bases between them. The CDR3 protein is CASSEYEQYV. The CDR3 DNA reads TGTGCCAGCAGTGAATACGAGCAGTACGTC.

V and J are TRBV6-5 and TRBJ2-1, with 10 bases identical to TRBD1. The germline CDR1 and CDR2 sequences are MNHEY and SVGAGI. With 5 bases clipped from V and 6 bases from J, the junction kept 4 bases outside the gene matches. CDR3 length: 14 residues. CDR3: CASSHRTGGNEQFF. The CDR3 DNA is TGTGCCAGCAGTCACAGGACAGGGGGCAATGAGCAGTTCTTC.

The rearrangement links TRBV28 to TRBJ1-1, with D maybe TRBD1 (5 bases). The CDR3 spans 16 residues. The ends were cut back, 6 bases at V and 4 bases at J, with 21 bases in the middle. Germline V CDR1 and CDR2: MDHEN, SYDVKM. In DNA form, the CDR3 reads TGTGCCAGCAGAACCAACGGGGGGAGGGGCTTCACTGAAGCTTTCTTT. Amino acid sequence: CASRTNGGRGFTEAFF.

The CDR3, as DNA: TGTGCCAGCAGTTACCGGGGGGGAATATGGGAGCAGTACGTC. This sequence encodes CASSYRGGIWEQYV. The chain joins TRBV6-2 or TRBV6-3 to TRBJ2-7, with TRBD2 matching over 8 bases. Trimming cost V 2 bases and J 7 bases; bases outside gene matches: 7. This CDR3 spans 14 amino acids. Looked up from germline, CDR1 is MNHEY and CDR2 is SVGEGT.

The gene calls are TRBV13 and TRBJ2-1, with a weak D call TRBD2 (5 bases). This CDR3 region has 12 residues. The germline CDR1 and CDR2 sequences are PRHDT and FYEKMQ (reference sequence). V was trimmed by 0 bases and J by 9 bases, leaving 6 bases between them. CDR3 nucleotide sequence: TGTGCCAGCAGCTTAGGGGAGGCTGAGCAGTTCTTC. Protein product: CASSLGEAEQFF.

This sequence joins TRBV5-6 and TRBJ1-5, with 10 bases identical to TRBD1. The germline V gene encodes CDR1 SGHDT and CDR2 YYEEEE. J lost 0 bases, V lost 1 base, and 7 bases had no gene match. The CDR3 has 18 residues. The CDR3 DNA follows: TGTGCCAGCAGCTTGAGGACAGGGGGACGAAATAGCAATCAGCCCCAGCATTTT. Residues: CASSLRTGGRNSNQPQHF.

The gene calls are TRBV10-3 and TRBJ2-5; D is undetermined. The CDR3 has 14 residues. Germline CDR1 ENHRY, CDR2 SYGVKD. Trimming took off 0 bases at V and 0 bases at J, with 5 bases between the two ends. The CDR3 spells CAISESADQETQYF. CDR3 in DNA: TGTGCCATCAGTGAGTCGGCAGACCAAGAGACCCAGTACTTC.

A few counts support this clone. It is likely a read error, because the conserved phenylalanine at the end of the CDR3 is missing. The DNA is left out, because the CDR3 cannot be placed on it with certainty; the CDR3 is given as TCRdb lists it. J is TRBJ2-3 and V is TRBV3-1 (or the pseudogene TRBV3-2); the D call TRBD2 from the table was never checked on the DNA. Germline values: CDR1 LGHDT, CDR2 YNNKEL (reference sequence). The CDR3 adds up to 14 amino acids, both ends counted. This CDR3 reads CASSQDPGTSPTAL.